This T cell receptor beta chain was obtained from a study of neurological immune-mediated disorders. The study, taken as a whole, reports: Private repertoires in all groups were suggested by the finding that expanded clones across subjects shared no CDR3 amino acid sequences.

This clonotype has ten or more counts. Its cognate antigen is unknown. The making of cDNA relied on 5'RACE with 10-nucleotide random UMIs. The output of every sequencing run, over 180 million TCR-beta sequences, came from 15-18 subjects. TCRdb reprocessed the 5' RACE reads via MiXCR and lists one record per CDR3 protein. The table lists about 20,000 distinct CDR3 sequences, roughly 7.5% of them singletons. This TCR derives from a woman aged 25 to 39 with HTLV-1-associated myelopathy (HAM/TSP). Sequenced: CD8+ T cells from blood.

CDR3 DNA: TGTGCCAGCAGTACCCACCCCCGGGGCACAGATACGCAGTATTTT. This codes for CASSTHPRGTDTQYF. The rearrangement uses TRBV6-5 and TRBJ2-3; D unclear. V was shortened by 5 bases and J by 1 base, with 13 bases between the two germline ends. The CDR3 has 15 residues. In germline, CDR1 is MNHEY, CDR2 SVGAGI.